This T cell receptor beta chain was recovered during a study of blood T cells in healthy people across ages. Broader study findings: Estimated diversity, derived from one million T cells, was regarded as an underestimate.

No fewer than 7 million PBMCs went into each sample. The germline V gene has CDR1 DFQATT and CDR2 SNEGSKA (reference sequence). Trimming took off 6 bases at V and 4 bases at J, with 26 bases between the two ends. This CDR3 contains 17 residues. Sample-barcoded 5' priming and a J-beta primer mix drove a second PCR of roughly 6 to 12 cycles. TCRdb ran MiXCR on the 5' RACE reads and lists one entry per CDR3 protein. Of some 780,000 distinct CDR3 sequences detected, more than 55% appear once; the ten largest clones hold roughly 24%. A note on this clonotype: Its matching antigen is unknown.

The gene calls are TRBV20-1 and TRBJ2-3; weak D call: TRBD2 (6 bases). This receptor was obtained from a man between 35 and 55 years old in good health. Sequenced material: blood. CDR3 residues: CSARRMGGNAPPDTQYF. CDR3 sequence (DNA): TGCAGTGCCAGAAGGATGGGGGGAAACGCCCCCCCAGATACGCAGTATTTT.